These 7 T cell receptor beta chains originate from one sample sequenced in a study of T cells after yellow fever vaccination. Using its own MiXCR run on the 5' RACE reads, TCRdb lists one record per CDR3 protein. The data show about 22,000 distinct CDR3 sequences, roughly 5% seen once. The sequences come from PBMCs, either bulk or a sorted T-cell subset (CD4+, CD8+, memory, or dextramer-sorted; not recorded which), collected more than 35 days after the first yellow fever vaccination. These receptors originate from a young man who received the YFV17D yellow fever vaccine.

This clonotype was counted ten times or more. J is TRBJ2-5 and V is TRBV5-1, with D perhaps matching TRBD1 or TRBD2 (6 bases each). This CDR3 contains 15 residues. Looked up from germline, CDR1 is SGHRS and CDR2 is YFSETQ. Trimming removed 5 bases at V and 4 bases at J, with 18 bases between. In DNA form, the CDR3 reads TGCGCCAGCAGTACGGGCTTCCCGGGGGCAGAGACCCAGTACTTC. This translates into CASSTGFPGAETQYF.

This clonotype was recorded at least ten times. The V gene is TRBV11-2, the J gene TRBJ1-2; D is undetermined. The germline V gene has CDR1 SGHAT and CDR2 FQNNGV. V dropped 3 bases and J dropped 8 bases, with 13 bases sitting between them. CDR3 length: 13 residues. The CDR3 DNA sequence: TGTGCCAGCAGCTTCTCTACTGGAGGGGGCTACACCTTC. Translating it yields CASSFSTGGGYTF.

This clonotype has a count of ten or more. The chain couples TRBV20-1 to TRBJ1-2, with no clear D. The V and J ends lost 6 bases and 7 bases respectively, with 15 bases between them. Germline V gives CDR1 DFQATT, CDR2 SNEGSKA (reference sequence). This CDR3 spans 12 amino acids. The CDR3 DNA is TGCAGTGCCTTCGAGGGCATTTTTGGCTACACCTTC. Its protein product is CSAFEGIFGYTF.

For this clonotype: A read error is possible here, since a much larger clone lies one base away. This chain joins TRBV18 and TRBJ1-2; possible D gene TRBD1, 5 bases. Between the trimmed V and J ends, which lost 1 base and 8 bases, there was a span of 11 bases. CDR3 size: 13 residues. From germline, CDR1 is KGHSH and CDR2 LQKENI. CDR3 coding DNA: TGTGCCAGCTCACCACAGGGGAACGAAGGCTACACCTTC. Translation: CASSPQGNEGYTF.

This clonotype was seen repeatedly, ten times or more. This chain connects TRBV12-3 or TRBV12-4 to TRBJ1-3; D is undetermined. The CDR3 extends over 16 amino acids. V was pared by 5 bases and J by 11 bases, with 25 bases between. In nucleotides, the CDR3 is TGTGCCAGCAGTCCCACACCTTCGACCAGCCGGCGGGCCATATATTTT. This sequence encodes CASSPTPSTSRRAIYF.

Judged by abundance, this clonotype is medium-sized (0.01 to 0.1%). The chain combines TRBV4-3 with TRBJ2-1; 12 bases match TRBD2. The CDR3 consists of 15 residues. Germline V gene lookup returns CDR1 LGHNA and CDR2 YSLEER. The ends lost 2 bases at V and 7 bases at J; junction bases unmatched: 3. DNA of the CDR3: TGCGCCAGCAGCCAACCTAGCGGGGGGGTAAATGAGCAGTTCTTC. Protein product: CASSQPSGGVNEQFF.

This clonotype was observed at least ten times. The rearrangement uses TRBV3-1 and TRBJ2-3; D is undetermined. Germline CDR1 is LGHDT and CDR2 is YNNKEL (reference sequence). V lost 4 bases, J lost 1 base, and 12 bases lay in between. The CDR3 consists of 15 residues. This CDR3 reads CASSLGPLRTDTQYF. DNA of the CDR3: TGTGCCAGCAGCCTTGGCCCTCTCCGCACAGATACGCAGTATTTT.